This TCR beta chain was profiled in a study of monozygotic twins with inflammatory bowel disease. Whole-study results and caveats: Other individuals had fewer clonotypes in common with IBD patients than with healthy twins, especially with disease activity.

The germline gives CDR1 SGHAT, CDR2 FQNNGV. The CDR3 totals 15 residues. To note about this clonotype: What it recognizes is unknown.

It was from whole blood, with no T cell sorting, that total RNA was isolated. Template switching appended UMIs that held a 6-nucleotide sample barcode. TCRdb reprocessed the 5' RACE reads and keeps a single row for each CDR3 protein, giving no DNA. Its clone listing holds around 150,000 distinct CDR3 sequences. This chain joins TRBV11-2 and TRBJ2-1; the TCRdb call, TRBD2, lacks DNA for checking. Sequences were obtained from blood. The sequence was collected from a human donor with ulcerative colitis or Crohn's disease, or a healthy co-twin of an affected twin (not recorded which). Here the CDR3 reads CASSFGTSRENEQFF. The complete variable domain, with remaining parts taken from reference TRBV11-2 and TRBJ2-1, reads EAGVAQSPRYKIIEKRQSVAFWCNPISGHATLYWYQQILGQGPKLLIQFQNNGVVDDSQLPKDRFSAERLKGVDSTLKIQPAKLEDSAVYLCASSFGTSRENEQFFGPGTRLTVL.